This TCR beta chain was obtained from a study of tumor-infiltrating lymphocytes in primary liver carcinoma (dated by TCRdb to about 2017). Notes on the research overall: Hepatocellular carcinoma (four) or combined HCC and intrahepatic cholangiocarcinoma (one) was present in the five patients, who were three men and two women aged 30 to 69 years. TCRbeta repertoire sequencing, expression microarrays and whole-exome sequencing were combined in the study across five regions of each liver tumor, with adjacent normal tissue and blood also included. To link TCRbeta repertoire diversity to the local molecular phenotype, the approximately 26 tumor region samples were profiled with Agilent mRNA microarrays. Roughly 3.65 to 7.13 million productive TCRbeta reads were obtained per sample, and no significant difference in read depth was found between tissue types. A total of 35 specimens from 5 patients underwent TCRbeta repertoire sequencing, comprising about 25 tumor regions, 5 adjacent noncancerous liver tissues and 5 peripheral blood samples. Technical replicate repertoires showed high reproducibility, with mean shared-clone rates about 0.86 and correlation coefficients above 0.95. The five patients had tumors staged T1-T3 N0M0, with maximum diameters ranging from about 4.2 to 11 cm.

Total RNA and DNA were co-extracted without cell sorting from roughly 20-30 mg of bulk tissue using the AllPrep DNA/RNA mini kit. Between late 2015 and early 2016, 4 or 5 patients in China with histopathologically diagnosed primary liver carcinoma had their tumors surgically resected. At the time of sampling, the patients were treatment-naive and had chronic HBV infection. Each tumor was sampled at five spatially separated regions: the superior, inferior, left-lateral and right-lateral poles and the tumor centre. Histology showed that every tumor sample contained more than 80% viable tumor cells. Fresh tumor and adjacent tissue pieces were bisected, with one half stored in RNAlater at -80 degrees C and the other half sent for histology. Starting from roughly 540 ng total RNA, TCRbeta-specific cDNA was produced by reverse transcription with a constant-region primer and ProtoScript II reverse transcriptase. The TCRbeta libraries were prepared through three rounds of nested multiplex PCR following a slightly modified ARM-PCR procedure. Each of the first two PCR rounds ran for about 10 cycles and used multiplex TRBV1-TRBV30 forward primers together with a Cbeta reverse primer. Sample barcodes and Illumina adapters were attached in a final 25-cycle PCR using Deep VentR polymerase. Amplicons of 200-500 bp were gel-purified with a QIAquick gel extraction kit before sequencing. An Illumina HiSeq 2500 was used to sequence the TCRbeta amplicons with 250-bp paired-end reads. On the study's bioinformatics: To recover full CDR3 sequences, reads were quality-trimmed using Trimmomatic v0.33 and paired reads were then merged using FLASH v1.2.11. MiGEC v1.2.1b assigned V, D and J germline segments to the rearranged TCRbeta sequences. VDJtools v1.0.0 computed clonotype statistics and Shannon-Wiener diversity indices. To cut down on sampling bias, every analysis after diversity analysis relied on just the 250 most abundant clonotypes from each sample. The raw public reads went through TCRdb reprocessing: fastp at Q25, MiXCR clone calling, in-frame beta chains kept. Rows matching on CDR3 protein sequence are summarized as one entry with the most common DNA and genes. TCRdb's processing, not the study's, gives the V and J calls here. Recorded for this sample are 110,000 or so distinct CDR3 sequences; roughly 80% of them occurred a single time. The top ten clones comprise roughly a fifth of the sample.

Overall study outcomes, separate from this receptor: Only roughly 8-25% of top clones appeared in all five regions of a tumor, which suggests that tumor-infiltrating T cells are spatially heterogeneous. A significantly larger repertoire fraction was made up by the top 250 clones in tumors than in blood (p = 0.039). Comparison of CD4+ and CD8+ T cell repertoires was precluded by the use of bulk unsorted samples. Because sequencing covered only the TCR beta chain and unpaired alpha chains were not captured, true repertoire diversity is likely underestimated. Only 4 or 5 patients were included in the study, and the authors note that the findings should be validated in a larger study. Repertoire overlap was higher between tumor regions (mean roughly 36%) than tumor-adjacent (around 17%) or tumor-blood (approximately 15%) pairs, consistent with antigen-driven expansion.

Of note for this clonotype: Its specific antigen is unknown. Germline and junction disagree at one end, which may indicate a read error.

From the germline V gene (reference sequence), CDR1 is MNHNY and CDR2 is SVGAGI. CDR3 length: 17 amino acids, cysteine to phenylalanine. Just CDR3 DNA is preserved here, 51 bases in frame from base 1. The sequence links TRBV6-6 to TRBJ2-2; 11 bases in between match TRBD1. The source is a man aged 40-49 years with primary liver carcinoma and hepatitis B virus infection. The sample taken for sequencing was liver tumor tissue from sampling region 3. The intended sense of this specimen's cell subset or site label: tumor region T3, left-lateral pole. The nucleotides read TGTGCCAGCAGTTATTCGGGACAGGGGGTGGGGACCGGGGAGCCGTTTTTT. This codes for CASSYSGQGVGTGEPFF.